This T cell receptor beta chain was found in a study of blood T cell repertoires in COVID-19. Study at large: Acute and convalescent COVID-19 specimens originated in the United States, Italy and Spain. PBMCs, B-cell-depleted T cells, or T cells provided the cDNA or gDNA that made up the material.

The protocol was immunoSEQ multiplex PCR, while the TCRdb copy is restricted to in-frame clones and leaves out a portion. This sample has 150,000 to 160,000 clones, with 75% to 95% found just once. Germline lookup yields CDR1 SGHDT and CDR2 YYEEEE. Trimming removed 0 bases from V and 4 bases from J, with 8 bases in between. This CDR3 is built from 14 residues. The chain joins TRBV5-6 to TRBJ1-3; D is unclear. Source material: peripheral blood. The receptor was isolated from a man in his fifties with acute or convalescent COVID-19. CDR3 in amino acids: CASSLGQSGNTIYF. The CDR3 nucleotides read TGTGCCAGCAGCTTGGGCCAGTCAGGAAACACCATATATTTT.